The 10 T cell receptor beta chains below all came from one sample that was sequenced in a study of beta chain features in type 1 diabetes. Study-wide results and caveats: Significant though moderate, a shortening of TCRB CDR3s appeared in all four CD4+ subsets of Type 1 diabetes patients.

Every bit of the isolated RNA underwent reverse transcription, so sequencing read expressed TCRB transcripts. This table comes from immunoSEQ multiplex PCR, and its TCRdb copy is limited to in-frame clones, with some not included. In the table there are hundreds of thousands of clones, about 12% of which are singletons. These receptors lack a known antigen. Sequenced: naive CD4+ T cells from blood. Every receptor here comes from a woman younger than 35 with type 1 diabetes.

CDR3 amino acids: CASSPLRGGANEQFF. CDR3 DNA sequence: TGTGCCAGCAGCCCGCTTCGGGGGGGGGCCAATGAGCAGTTCTTC. This rearrangement joins TRBV5-8 to TRBJ2-1, with 8 positions matching TRBD2. Unmatched junction bases numbered 9, after V lost 4 bases and J lost 6 bases. CDR1 is SGHTS, CDR2 YDEGEE, per germline. CDR3 size: 15 residues.

The gene calls are TRBV19 and TRBJ2-7, with D possibly being TRBD1 (7 bases). From germline, CDR1 is LNHDA and CDR2 SQIVND (reference sequence). The CDR3 extends over 15 amino acids. Deletions cut 3 bases from V and 1 base from J, with 13 bases between. The CDR3 nucleotides are TGTGCCAGTAGTATCACGGGGGACAGTTCCTACGAGCAGTACTTC. It codes for CASSITGDSSYEQYF.

The chain carries TRBV7-2 and TRBJ2-2; maybe TRBD2 (6 bases). The CDR3 consists of 16 residues. Trimming left V 1 base short and J 4 bases short, with 13 bases between. Germline CDR1 reads SGHTA; CDR2 reads FQGNSA. The CDR3 bases are TGTGCCAGCAGCTTAGAGAGGAGGGTAGCCACCGGGGAGCTGTTTTTT. Protein product: CASSLERRVATGELFF.

The sample holds a few counts of this clone. In the same sample, other DNA sequences code for this CDR3. The V call is TRBV29-1, the J call TRBJ1-5; D is unresolved. Germline-derived CDR1 and CDR2 are SQVTM and ANQGSEA. This CDR3 comprises 13 residues. V was cut by 5 bases and J by 2 bases, with 10 bases left in between. The CDR3 protein is CSVSSGGNQPQHF. The CDR3 coding sequence is TGCAGCGTTTCCTCCGGTGGCAATCAGCCCCAGCATTTT.

The sample holds a few counts of this clone. Other DNA sequences in this specimen translate into the identical CDR3. V gene TRBV28 combines with J gene TRBJ2-7; D is ambiguous. V was trimmed by 6 bases and J by 0 bases, leaving 6 bases between them. The CDR3 length is 12 residues. Germline CDR1 reads MDHEN; CDR2 reads SYDVKM. The CDR3 loop is CASSLSSYEQYF. In DNA, the CDR3 is TGTGCCAGCAGCCTCAGCTCCTACGAGCAGTACTTC.

This chain joins TRBV19 and TRBJ1-2; D not resolved. Trimming removed 1 base at V and 3 bases at J, with 6 bases between. CDR1 and CDR2 (germline): LNHDA, SQIVND (reference sequence). There are 13 residues in the CDR3. CDR3 DNA: TGTGCCAGTAGTATAGCCCCCTACTATGGCTACACCTTC. Its translation is CASSIAPYYGYTF.

This chain connects TRBV7-9 to TRBJ2-1, with 9 bases fitting TRBD1. Germline V gene data show CDR1 as SEHNR and CDR2 as FQNEAQ (reference sequence). Trimming took 2 bases from V and 9 from J; bases not matched to a gene: 5. The CDR3 runs 14 residues. The CDR3 bases are TGTGCCAGCAGCTTACTCGGGACAGGGATTGAGCAGTTCTTC. It is translated as CASSLLGTGIEQFF.

This clone was seen a few times. The chain recombines TRBV4-2 with TRBJ2-5, with TRBD2 matching over 8 bases. Unmatched junction bases numbered 12, after V lost 3 bases and J lost 9 bases. CDR3 length: 15 amino acids. Germline CDR1 and CDR2: LGHNA and YNFKEQ. The CDR3 region is CASSHERGTEWAQYF. Written as DNA, the CDR3 is TGTGCCAGCAGCCATGAGCGGGGGACCGAATGGGCCCAGTACTTC.

The V gene is TRBV5-1, the J gene TRBJ1-1; the D gene is possibly TRBD1 (5 bases). Trimming left V 2 bases short and J 1 base short, with 9 bases between. This CDR3 is 14 amino acids long. Germline V CDR1 and CDR2: SGHRS, YFSETQ. DNA for the CDR3: TGCGCCAGCAGCTTCACCGACAGGAACACTGAAGCTTTCTTT. It codes for CASSFTDRNTEAFF.

This clone was detected a few times. The CDR3 DNA sequence: TGTGCCAGCAGCTTAGGAGGATCAGCCAAAAACATTCAGTACTTC. Translation gives CASSLGGSAKNIQYF. The chain links TRBV7-2 to TRBJ2-4; D is unresolved. Germline CDR1 reads SGHTA; CDR2 reads FQGNSA. The V and J ends lost 1 base and 0 bases respectively, with 7 bases between them. CDR3 length: 15 amino acids.